The rows below give T cell receptor beta chains drawn from one sample of a study of glioma-infiltrating T cells after dendritic cell vaccination. Measured with immunoSEQ multiplex PCR; TCRdb has only the in-frame clones, and not every one. The sample lists under 35,000 clones, 85% to 95% occurring once. The sample was blood, taken before dendritic cell vaccination. These receptors were taken from a human donor with glioblastoma. Each CDR3 is given with its conserved first and last residue. A D gene is named only where the DNA matches it firmly. The size entry is marked missing in some rows and otherwise reads once, few, many or a size class.

>NA|16|TRBD2|TRBV7-6|TRBJ2-5
CASSPGTSGGAETQYF
TGTGCCAGCAGCCCAGGGACTAGCGGGGGAGCAGAGACCCAGTACTTC
>once|15|NA|TRBV6-1|TRBJ1-1
CASSKVLEMNTEAFF
TGTGCCAGCAGCAAAGTGCTCGAGATGAACACTGAAGCTTTCTTT
>NA|19|TRBD1|TRBV7-6|TRBJ2-5
CASRRPRGKTGGTGETQYF
TGTGCCAGCCGCCGCCCTCGTGGAAAAACAGGGGGGACGGGGGAGACCCAGTACTTC
>NA|14|TRBD1|TRBV6-6|TRBJ1-3
CAIRETGTGNTIYF
TGTGCCATCCGGGAGACAGGGACTGGAAACACCATATATTTT
>NA|13|NA|TRBV6-5|TRBJ1-2
CASSTVGDYGYTF
TGTGCCAGCAGTACAGTAGGGGACTATGGCTACACCTTC
>NA|13|NA|TRBV25-1|TRBJ1-6
CASSDLYNSPLHF
TGTGCCAGCAGTGATCTCTATAATTCCCCCCTCCACTTT
>NA|15|NA|TRBV7-2|TRBJ2-2
CASRLPLVNTGELFF
TGTGCCAGCAGACTCCCCCTAGTGAACACCGGGGAGCTGTTTTTT
>NA|13|TRBD1|TRBV6-6|TRBJ2-2
CASSRGQVGELFF
TGTGCCAGCAGCAGGGGGCAGGTCGGGGAGCTGTTTTTT
>NA|13|TRBD1|TRBV7-2|TRBJ2-3
CASVRQGTDTQYF
TGTGCCAGCGTAAGACAGGGGACAGATACGCAGTATTTT
>once|15|TRBD1|TRBV6-5|TRBJ1-2
CASSYRDRGTYGYTF
TGTGCCAGCAGTTACAGGGACAGGGGAACCTATGGCTACACCTTC
>NA|17|NA|TRBV7-8|TRBJ1-6
CASSLARRLGPTSPLHF
TGTGCCAGCAGCTTAGCGAGGCGACTAGGACCAACTTCACCCCTCCACTTT
>NA|16|TRBD2|TRBV10-3|TRBJ2-7
CAISLTSGGSAYEQYF
TGTGCCATCAGTTTGACTAGCGGGGGCTCAGCCTACGAGCAGTACTTC
>NA|20|TRBD1|TRBV4-2|TRBJ2-6
CASSQDFNAGGYSGANVLTF
TGTGCCAGCAGCCAAGATTTTAACGCAGGGGGTTACTCTGGGGCCAACGTCCTGACTTTC
>few|15|TRBD1|TRBV5-1|TRBJ1-2
CASSLGGQENYGYTF
TGCGCCAGCAGCTTGGGGGGACAGGAAAATTATGGCTACACCTTC
>NA|15|NA|TRBV6-1|TRBJ1-5
CASSEPGISNQPQHF
TGTGCCAGCAGTGAACCGGGGATAAGCAATCAGCCCCAGCATTTT
>NA|14|NA|TRBV19|TRBJ1-6
CASSAVKGVGALHF
TGTGCCAGTAGTGCGGTTAAGGGCGTAGGGGCCCTCCACTTT
>NA|14|TRBD1|TRBV5-4|TRBJ2-7
CASSLVTGDYEQYF
TGTGCCAGCAGCTTGGTCACAGGGGACTACGAGCAGTACTTC
>NA|15|NA|TRBV19|TRBJ1-4
CASCGGAMEFEKLFF
TGTGCCAGTTGCGGGGGGGCCATGGAGTTTGAAAAACTGTTTTTT
>few|16|TRBD1|TRBV4-1|TRBJ1-5
CASSPLTGPSNQPQHF
TGCGCCAGCAGCCCCCTGACAGGGCCAAGCAATCAGCCCCAGCATTTT
>NA|14|NA|TRBV5-1|TRBJ2-2
CASSLYSNGGELFF
TGCGCCAGCAGCTTGTACAGCAATGGTGGGGAGCTGTTTTTT
>few|13|NA|TRBV4-2|TRBJ1-5
CASSLQGGQPQHF
TGTGCCAGCAGCCTACAGGGCGGGCAGCCCCAGCATTTT
>NA|11|NA|TRBV7-2|TRBJ2-2
CASSAGRELFF
TGTGCCAGCAGCGCGGGCAGGGAGCTGTTTTTT